A single sample gave rise to the 31 T cell receptor beta chains below, sequenced in a study of blood T cell repertoires in COVID-19. Assay: immunoSEQ multiplex PCR; the TCRdb copy retains only in-frame clones and omits some. This sample has some 260,000 clones; around nine tenths occur once, and the top ten carry roughly 9%. The sequenced sample consisted of PBMCs or T cells enriched from blood (not recorded which). The source of these receptors is a man aged 35-49 years who had recovered from COVID-19.

The CDR3: CASSDTRSQTQYF. CDR3 in DNA: TGTGCCAGCAGCGACACTAGATCACAGACCCAGTACTTC. The chain is built from TRBV7-2 and TRBJ2-5; D is perhaps TRBD2 (5 bases). CDR3 length equals 13 residues. V lost 5 bases, J lost 6 bases, and 13 bases lay in between. Germline CDR1 and CDR2: SGHTA and FQGNSA.

The V gene is TRBV5-1, the J gene TRBJ2-2; 7 nucleotides line up with TRBD2. With V trimmed by 3 bases and J by 7 bases, 6 bases remained unmatched. CDR3 size: 14 residues. Germline CDR1 SGHRS, CDR2 YFSETQ. CDR3 sequence (DNA): TGCGCCAGCAGCTGGAGCGGGAATGGCGGGGAGCTGTTTTTT. Protein: CASSWSGNGGELFF.

The chain uses TRBV19 and TRBJ2-7; 10 bases agree with TRBD1. From germline, CDR1 is LNHDA and CDR2 SQIVND (reference sequence). This CDR3 spans 17 amino acids. J gave up 3 bases and V 6 bases, and 14 bases lay outside the gene matches. This CDR3 reads CASSKITPGQGYYEQYF. The DNA of the CDR3 is TGTGCCAGTAGCAAAATAACCCCGGGACAGGGGTACTACGAGCAGTACTTC.

The chain joins TRBV4-3 to TRBJ1-1, with D perhaps TRBD1 (5 bases). The germline gives CDR1 LGHNA, CDR2 YSLEER. The length of the CDR3 is 14 residues. V lost 0 bases and J 4 bases, leaving 9 bases between the germline ends. The CDR3 coding sequence is TGCGCCAGCAGCCAAGATCAGGGTTCCACTGAAGCTTTCTTT. Encoded protein: CASSQDQGSTEAFF.

The gene calls are TRBV5-5 and TRBJ2-7; D is perhaps TRBD2 (5 bases). The CDR3 is 14 residues long. CDR1 and CDR2 (germline): SGHKS, YYEKEE (reference sequence). The germline V and J ends were trimmed by 2 bases and 0 bases, with 9 bases remaining between them. The CDR3 region is CASSFTGSSYEQYF. The DNA for the CDR3 is TGTGCCAGCAGCTTCACGGGATCCTCCTACGAGCAGTACTTC.

The rearrangement uses TRBV25-1 and TRBJ1-5, with TRBD1 as a possible D gene (6 bases). There are 14 residues in the CDR3. The germline V gene encodes CDR1 MGHDK and CDR2 SYGVNS. V was shortened by 1 base and J by 6 bases, with 10 bases between the two germline ends. The DNA of the CDR3 is TGTGCCAGCAGTGAATTTGGGACAAGTCAGCCCCAGCATTTT. The encoded protein is CASSEFGTSQPQHF.

This chain uses TRBV7-6 with TRBJ2-3; 11 bases are shared with TRBD2. Germline assignment: CDR1 SGHVS and CDR2 FNYEAQ. The CDR3 contains 17 residues. The V and J ends lost 5 bases and 1 base, in that order; junction bases with no gene match: 8. As DNA, the CDR3 is TGTGCCAGCAGCACCGTAGCGGGAGGGTGGGGCACAGATACGCAGTATTTT. Protein sequence: CASSTVAGGWGTDTQYF.

Here the CDR3 reads CASGLVSAGGSGLETQYF. The CDR3 nucleotides read TGTGCTAGTGGTTTGGTTTCCGCGGGGGGCTCCGGTCTGGAGACCCAGTACTTC. V is TRBV12-5 and J is TRBJ2-5, with 8 bases identical to TRBD2. The CDR3 spans 18 residues. Germline assignment: CDR1 LGHNT and CDR2 FRNRAP. V shed 0 bases and J 5 bases; nucleotides not matched to a gene: 14.

The V call is TRBV9, the J call TRBJ2-1; 9 bases match TRBD2. This CDR3 has 16 residues. Germline lookup yields CDR1 SGDLS and CDR2 YYNGEE. J lost 3 bases, V lost 3 bases, and 7 bases had no gene match. The CDR3 is CASSGSGLAIYNEQFF. The CDR3 DNA sequence: TGTGCCAGCAGCGGGTCCGGACTAGCGATCTACAATGAGCAGTTCTTC.

CDR3 sequence reads: CASSPLSGGGTDTQYF. The CDR3 nucleotides read TGTGCCAGTAGTCCGCTTAGCGGGGGGGGCACAGATACGCAGTATTTT. V is TRBV19 and J is TRBJ2-3, with TRBD2 matching 11 bases. After removal of 5 bases from V and 1 base from J, the junction contained 5 bases not matched to a gene. CDR3 length: 16 residues. Germline CDR1 reads LNHDA; CDR2 reads SQIVND (reference sequence).

The rearrangement uses TRBV19 and TRBJ2-7; TRBD2 might be the D (6 bases). V gave up 9 bases and J gave up 2 bases, with 20 bases separating them. The CDR3 has 15 amino acids. Per germline, CDR1 LNHDA and CDR2 SQIVND (reference sequence). CDR3 protein: CARPPGWEVPYEQYF. The CDR3 DNA follows: TGTGCCAGGCCTCCCGGTTGGGAGGTCCCCTACGAGCAGTACTTC.

This chain links TRBV28 with TRBJ2-2; no firm D call. The CDR3 consists of 14 residues. The germline gives CDR1 MDHEN, CDR2 SYDVKM. V was pared by 5 bases and J by 7 bases, with 14 bases between. CDR3 sequence reads: CASSDTVVGGELFF. The CDR3 region has the DNA TGTGCCAGCAGTGACACCGTAGTTGGCGGGGAGCTGTTTTTT.

The genes are TRBV4-1 and TRBJ1-2; TRBD1 might be the D (5 bases). There are 15 residues in the CDR3. In germline, CDR1 is MGHRA, CDR2 YSYEKL. The V and J ends lost 0 bases and 0 bases respectively, with 8 bases between them. The DNA for the CDR3 is TGCGCCAGCAGCCAAGAGACAGAAGCTAACTATGGCTACACCTTC. Amino acids: CASSQETEANYGYTF.

The V call is TRBV5-1, the J call TRBJ1-4; D ambiguous. Per germline, CDR1 SGHRS and CDR2 YFSETQ. V lost 0 bases to trimming and J lost 0 bases, with 12 bases between them. The CDR3 length is 17 residues. Here the CDR3 reads CASSLAPKTATNEKLFF. The CDR3 nucleotides are TGCGCCAGCAGCTTGGCGCCCAAAACAGCAACTAATGAAAAACTGTTTTTT.

The chain employs TRBV11-2 and TRBJ1-3; the D is unclear. Per germline, CDR1 SGHAT and CDR2 FQNNGV. There are 13 residues in the CDR3. Trimming pared 0 bases from V and 3 bases from J, leaving 3 bases between. The CDR3 coding sequence is TGTGCCAGCAGCTTAGATCTTGGAAACACCATATATTTT. Its translation: CASSLDLGNTIYF.

V usage is TRBV11-2 and J usage is TRBJ1-2; the D gene is possibly TRBD1 (5 bases). The V and J ends lost 5 bases and 8 bases respectively, with 15 bases between them. Germline V gene lookup returns CDR1 SGHAT and CDR2 FQNNGV. The CDR3 spans 13 residues. The chain's CDR3 is CASSTRTRWGYTF. The CDR3 coding sequence is TGTGCCAGCAGCACCCGGACACGATGGGGCTACACCTTC.

The chain joins TRBV24-1 to TRBJ2-2, with 7 bases lining up with TRBD1. The germline CDR1 and CDR2 sequences are KGHDR and SFDVKD. This CDR3 has 14 residues. V trimming: 7 bases; J trimming: 7 bases; junction bases outside the gene matches: 8. CDR3 sequence: CATSPTGWDGELFF. CDR3 DNA: TGTGCCACCAGCCCGACAGGGTGGGACGGGGAGCTGTTTTTT.

The chain couples TRBV25-1 to TRBJ2-5; TRBD2 might be the D (5 bases). Germline V gene sequence: CDR1 MGHDK, CDR2 SYGVNS. This CDR3 has 13 residues. Trimming took 6 bases from V and 2 from J, leaving 10 bases between them. Here the CDR3 reads CASRDWPQETQYF. DNA of the CDR3: TGTGCCAGCAGGGACTGGCCGCAAGAGACCCAGTACTTC.

V gene TRBV27 combines with J gene TRBJ1-2, with a weak D call TRBD1 (5 bases). This CDR3 region has 15 residues. In germline, CDR1 is MNHEY, CDR2 SMNVEV (reference sequence). Trimming cost V 6 bases and J 7 bases, with 21 bases left between them. CDR3 protein: CASSLGQNFRRGYTF. CDR3 nucleotide sequence: TGTGCCAGCAGCCTTGGACAAAACTTCCGTCGTGGCTACACCTTC.

The V gene is TRBV7-9, the J gene TRBJ2-5, with TRBD1 matching 7 bases. V lost 5 bases to trimming and J lost 5 bases; unmatched junction nucleotides: 23. Germline CDR1 and CDR2: SEHNR and FQNEAQ (reference sequence). CDR3 length: 19 amino acids. The CDR3 here is CASSLTALGKGGNVETQYF. The CDR3, as DNA: TGTGCCAGCAGCCTTACAGCCCTTGGTAAAGGGGGCAATGTGGAGACCCAGTACTTC.

CDR3 sequence (DNA): TGTGCCAGCAGCGTATCTGCGGGAGGGCGCTACGAGCAGTACTTC. This gives the protein CASSVSAGGRYEQYF. The rearrangement uses TRBV9 and TRBJ2-7; 9 positions agree with TRBD2. V trimming: 1 base; J trimming: 3 bases; junction bases outside the gene matches: 5. Germline V CDR1 and CDR2: SGDLS, YYNGEE. The CDR3 runs 15 residues.

The rearrangement uses TRBV7-3 and TRBJ2-1; maybe TRBD2 (6 bases). V shed 2 bases and J shed 9 bases, with 17 bases lying between them. Germline V gene data show CDR1 as SGHTA and CDR2 as FQGTGA. The CDR3 sequence is 15 residues long. The CDR3 loop reads CASSLWPSDEGEQFF. In nucleotides, the CDR3 is TGTGCCAGCAGCTTATGGCCTAGCGATGAGGGTGAGCAGTTCTTC.

The chain has TRBV10-3 and TRBJ2-1; 7 nucleotides match TRBD2. V lost 8 bases and J lost 0; bases outside the gene matches: 7. The V gene's germline CDR1 is ENHRY and CDR2 SYGVKD. The CDR3 contains 15 residues. DNA of the CDR3: TGTGCCATCGGCCCGGGGGGTATCTCCTACAATGAGCAGTTCTTC. Protein product: CAIGPGGISYNEQFF.

The gene calls are TRBV4-3 and TRBJ2-3, with TRBD1 identical over 9 bases. Losses at the gene ends were 0 bases for V and 3 bases for J; bases not matched to a gene: 7. The germline V gene has CDR1 LGHNA and CDR2 YSLEER. CDR3 length: 17 residues. CDR3 nucleotides: TGCGCCAGCAGCCAAGAAATCCGGGACAGGGCAACAGATACGCAGTATTTT. As protein: CASSQEIRDRATDTQYF.

This rearrangement joins TRBV28 to TRBJ1-5; TRBD1 agrees at 10 bases. Trimming took 3 bases from V and 7 from J; bases not matched to a gene: 3. CDR1 MDHEN and CDR2 SYDVKM come from the germline V gene. The CDR3 sequence is 14 residues long. The CDR3 sequence: CASSLGQGHQPQHF. In nucleotides, the CDR3 is TGTGCCAGCAGTTTGGGACAGGGGCACCAGCCCCAGCATTTT.

V gene TRBV30 combines with J gene TRBJ2-5, with 8 bases lining up with TRBD2. Germline-derived CDR1 and CDR2 are GTSNPN and SVGIG (reference sequence). With 3 bases clipped from V and 2 bases from J, the junction kept 11 bases outside the gene matches. The CDR3 length is 16 residues. CDR3 coding DNA: TGTGCCTGGAGAGAAGGACTAGCAGCCGGGCAAGAGACCCAGTACTTC. It specifies CAWREGLAAGQETQYF.

V and J are TRBV28 and TRBJ2-5, with 12 bases fitting TRBD1. Germline loops: CDR1 MDHEN, CDR2 SYDVKM. The CDR3 runs 15 residues. V lost 3 bases to trimming and J lost 5 bases; unmatched junction nucleotides: 4. Here the CDR3 reads CASSFGTGGEETQYF. CDR3 coding DNA: TGTGCCAGCAGTTTTGGGACAGGGGGCGAGGAGACCCAGTACTTC.

The table lists this clone with a count of one. The V gene is TRBV3-1 (or the pseudogene TRBV3-2), the J gene TRBJ2-3; D not resolved. Germline CDR1 reads LGHDT; CDR2 reads YNNKEL (reference sequence). This CDR3 region has 15 residues. The V end was cut by 1 base, the J end by 0 bases, with 8 bases between. CDR3 sequence reads: CASSQGAQSTDTQYF. CDR3 nucleotide sequence: TGTGCCAGCAGCCAAGGGGCGCAGAGCACAGATACGCAGTATTTT.

The chain has TRBV19 and TRBJ2-7; no clear D gene. V gave up 3 bases and J gave up 0 bases, with 6 bases separating them. The germline V gene encodes CDR1 LNHDA and CDR2 SQIVND (reference sequence). This CDR3 contains 13 residues. The CDR3 spells CASSIAISYEQYF. CDR3 in DNA: TGTGCCAGTAGTATCGCTATCTCCTACGAGCAGTACTTC.

This chain's CDR3 is CAISDPRQGASGNTIYF. DNA for the CDR3: TGTGCCATCAGTGATCCTCGACAGGGCGCTTCTGGAAACACCATATATTTT. The rearrangement uses TRBV10-3 and TRBJ1-3, with 7 bases fitting TRBD1. Germline CDR1 reads ENHRY; CDR2 reads SYGVKD. V lost 3 bases, J lost 1 base, and 9 bases stayed unmatched. The CDR3 runs 17 residues.

The V and J genes are TRBV18 and TRBJ1-2; 7 bases fit TRBD1. The J segment lost 8 bases and the V segment lost 3 bases, leaving 9 bases of the junction unmatched. The CDR3 is made up of 14 amino acids. From germline, CDR1 is KGHSH and CDR2 LQKENI. The CDR3 sequence is CASSPGQTTSGYTF. The DNA of the CDR3 is TGTGCCAGCTCACCGGGACAGACGACCTCCGGCTACACCTTC.